The next 24 T cell receptor beta chains were all read from a single sample in a study of CD8 T cells in Susac syndrome. RNA amounts of about 0.5 to 1 ug underwent reverse transcription with random hexamers. MiXCR, run by TCRdb on the immunoSEQ multiplex PCR reads, gives a single entry per CDR3 protein. The data contain 150,000 to 200,000 distinct CDR3 sequences, 93% of them seen just once; the ten biggest clones take up just over 0.13%. Sequencing input: CD4+ T cells from PBMCs. Receptors originate from a human donor in good health.

J is TRBJ1-1 and V is TRBV9; perhaps TRBD1 as D (6 bases). Germline loops: CDR1 SGDLS, CDR2 YYNGEE. Trimming removed 4 bases from V and 1 base from J, with 8 bases in between. The CDR3 totals 13 residues. The CDR3 loop is CASSKGQNTEAFF. As DNA, the CDR3 is TGTGCCAGCAGCAAGGGACAGAACACTGAAGCTTTCTTT.

The chain links TRBV7-3 to TRBJ1-1; D remains ambiguous. CDR3 length: 13 amino acids. Germline V gives CDR1 SGHTA, CDR2 FQGTGA. V lost 5 bases and J 6 bases, leaving 13 bases between the germline ends. CDR3 nucleotide sequence: TGTGCCAGCAGCGACGGGAACAATGCTGAAGCTTTCTTT. This codes for CASSDGNNAEAFF.

The chain joins TRBV12-3 or TRBV12-4 to TRBJ1-4, with 7 positions matching TRBD1. The CDR3 consists of 13 residues. V gave up 4 bases and J gave up 8 bases; unmatched junction bases: 4. The CDR3 sequence is CASSSLTGEKLFF. CDR3 in DNA: TGTGCCAGCAGTTCGTTGACAGGGGAAAAACTGTTTTTT.

The chain couples TRBV7-2 to TRBJ2-1; D not certain. V dropped 1 base and J dropped 10 bases, with 5 bases sitting between them. Germline CDR1 SGHTA, CDR2 FQGNSA. The CDR3 extends over 11 amino acids. The CDR3, as DNA: TGTGCCAGCAGCTTAGACTTAGAGCAGTTCTTC. As protein: CASSLDLEQFF.

This chain connects TRBV3-1 to TRBJ1-6; D not resolved. Germline lookup yields CDR1 LGHDT and CDR2 YNNKEL (reference sequence). V was cut by 1 base and J by 8 bases, with 6 bases left in between. The CDR3 is 13 residues long. CDR3 sequence reads: CASSQAQDSPLHF. Written as DNA, the CDR3 is TGTGCCAGCAGCCAAGCTCAGGATTCACCCCTCCACTTT.

In DNA form, the CDR3 reads TGTGCCAGCAGTCCCGGCATGACCGTAGAGACCCAGTACTTC. Encoded protein: CASSPGMTVETQYF. This chain joins TRBV2 and TRBJ2-5; D is unresolved. In germline, CDR1 is SNHLY, CDR2 FYNNEI. This CDR3 is built from 14 residues. Trimming removed 5 bases at V and 4 bases at J, with 14 bases between.

The chain uses TRBV5-1 and TRBJ1-2; D remains unclear. The CDR3 contains 15 residues. The germline V gene has CDR1 SGHRS and CDR2 YFSETQ. The V gene lost 0 bases and the J gene lost 4 bases, with 13 bases spanning the gap. The CDR3: CASSLAPGSGYGYTF. The CDR3 DNA is TGCGCCAGCAGCTTGGCCCCGGGCTCTGGCTATGGCTACACCTTC.

This chain uses TRBV7-2 with TRBJ2-7; TRBD1 matches at 8 bases. Trimming at V came to 4 bases and at J to 5 bases, leaving 16 bases not matched to a gene. Germline CDR1 SGHTA, CDR2 FQGNSA. The length of the CDR3 is 17 residues. The CDR3 is CASSSHGPNRGKDEQYF. CDR3 nucleotides: TGTGCCAGCAGCTCCCACGGCCCGAACAGGGGGAAAGACGAGCAGTACTTC. Using reference TRBV7-2 and TRBJ2-7 for the parts outside the CDR3, the full variable domain is GAGVSQSPSNKVTEKGKDVELRCDPISGHTALYWYRQSLGQGLEFLIYFQGNSAPDKSGLPSDRFSAERTGGSVSTLTIQRTQQEDSAVYLCASSSHGPNRGKDEQYFGPGTRLTVT.

The V and J genes are TRBV30 and TRBJ2-4; no reliable D call. Germline V CDR1 and CDR2: GTSNPN, SVGIG (reference sequence). V was trimmed by 0 bases and J by 0 bases, leaving 9 bases between them. The length of the CDR3 is 15 residues. The CDR3 nucleotides are TGTGCCTGGAGTGTGGCCCTAGGAGCCAAAAACATTCAGTACTTC. It specifies CAWSVALGAKNIQYF. The full variable domain, in which reference TRBV30 and TRBJ2-4 provide the parts outside the CDR3, is SQTIHQWPATLVQPVGSPLSLECTVEGTSNPNLYWYRQAAGRGLQLLFYSVGIGQISSEVPQNLSASRPQDRQFILSSKKLLLSDSGFYLCAWSVALGAKNIQYFGAGTRLSVL.

This clonotype was recorded only once. The chain is built from TRBV7-9 and TRBJ2-7, with 8 bases lining up with TRBD2. The CDR3 covers 14 residues. V gave up 5 bases and J gave up 2 bases; unmatched junction bases: 5. Germline loops: CDR1 SEHNR, CDR2 FQNEAQ (reference sequence). CDR3 in amino acids: CASSLTSGAYEQYF. As DNA, the CDR3 is TGTGCCAGCAGCCTAACTAGCGGTGCCTACGAGCAGTACTTC.

The chain combines TRBV19 with TRBJ1-4; maybe TRBD1 (5 bases). Germline V gene lookup returns CDR1 LNHDA and CDR2 SQIVND (reference sequence). Trimming took off 6 bases at V and 7 bases at J, with 15 bases between the two ends. CDR3 length equals 14 residues. The DNA for the CDR3 is TGTGCCAGTAGACTACAGGTATCGGGTGAAAAACTGTTTTTT. Amino acid sequence: CASRLQVSGEKLFF.

The rearrangement joins TRBV20-1 to TRBJ1-5; maybe TRBD1 (5 bases). Germline V gives CDR1 DFQATT, CDR2 SNEGSKA (reference sequence). The CDR3 contains 15 residues. V lost 1 base, J lost 9 bases, and 19 bases lay in between. The CDR3, as DNA: TGCAGTGCTAGAGTGGGGGGAGGACCTGGAGGGCCCCAGCATTTT. This gives the protein CSARVGGGPGGPQHF.

The chain employs TRBV30 and TRBJ1-2; 7 positions match TRBD1. V lost 3 bases and J lost 2; bases outside the gene matches: 12. This CDR3 is 16 amino acids long. Germline V CDR1 and CDR2: GTSNPN, SVGIG (reference sequence). CDR3 bases: TGTGCCTGGAGGGGCAGACGACAGGGAAACAACTATGGCTACACCTTC. It codes for CAWRGRRQGNNYGYTF.

This clonotype was picked up one time. The chain links TRBV7-2 to TRBJ2-3, with 8 bases identical to TRBD1. CDR1 is SGHTA and CDR2 is FQGNSA in the germline V gene. Trimming removed 3 bases from V and 4 bases from J; junction bases left unmatched: 3. CDR3 length: 14 residues. CDR3 bases: TGTGCCAGCAGCTTTAGACAGGGGCCAGATACGCAGTATTTT. It encodes CASSFRQGPDTQYF. Supplemented by reference TRBV7-2 and TRBJ2-3, the full variable domain reads GAGVSQSPSNKVTEKGKDVELRCDPISGHTALYWYRQSLGQGLEFLIYFQGNSAPDKSGLPSDRFSAERTGGSVSTLTIQRTQQEDSAVYLCASSFRQGPDTQYFGPGTRLTVL.

The chain couples TRBV15 to TRBJ1-3; no firm D call. Germline V gene lookup returns CDR1 LNHNV and CDR2 YYDKDF (reference sequence). Trimming cost V 1 base and J 2 bases, with 3 bases left between them. This CDR3 has 13 amino acids. CDR3 residues: CATSRGAGNTIYF. CDR3 coding DNA: TGTGCCACCAGCAGAGGAGCTGGAAACACCATATATTTT.

The chain combines TRBV5-1 with TRBJ2-7; no clear D gene. The germline V gene has CDR1 SGHRS and CDR2 YFSETQ. CDR3 length: 15 residues. The germline V and J ends were trimmed by 2 bases and 0 bases, with 12 bases remaining between them. CDR3: CASSLFGSISYEQYF. The CDR3 coding sequence is TGCGCCAGCAGCTTATTTGGCTCGATCTCCTACGAGCAGTACTTC.

The CDR3 protein is CASSQRGTYEQYF. The CDR3 bases are TGTGCCAGCAGCCAAAGGGGAACCTACGAGCAGTACTTC. The chain links TRBV3-1 to TRBJ2-7; a weak D match, TRBD1 (5 bases). This CDR3 is built from 13 residues. V lost 2 bases to trimming and J lost 2 bases, with 7 bases between them. Per the germline V gene, CDR1 is LGHDT and CDR2 is YNNKEL (reference sequence).

The chain employs TRBV23-1 and TRBJ2-3; 8 nucleotides align to TRBD1. TRBV23-1 is sorted into the ORF group, with uncertain function. The trim removed 11 bases at V and 3 bases at J, leaving 10 bases unmatched. The length of the CDR3 is 14 residues. The CDR3 sequence: CAGRDRSGTDTQYF. CDR3 coding DNA: TGCGCCGGCCGGGACAGGTCCGGGACAGATACGCAGTATTTT.

This chain links TRBV20-1 with TRBJ1-5; D not certain. This CDR3 region has 14 residues. V was cut by 2 bases and J by 3 bases, with 11 bases left in between. Looked up from germline, CDR1 is DFQATT and CDR2 is SNEGSKA (reference sequence). CDR3 loop: CSARSRLYNQPQHF. The DNA of the CDR3 is TGCAGTGCTAGAAGCAGGCTTTACAATCAGCCCCAGCATTTT.

The chain has TRBV7-2 and TRBJ2-7; D is unclear. The length of the CDR3 is 12 residues. Per germline, CDR1 SGHTA and CDR2 FQGNSA. V was clipped by 3 bases and J by 6 bases, with 9 bases between them. CDR3 in DNA: TGTGCCAGCAGCTTGACCCTCCTCGAGCAGTACTTC. Translated, it gives CASSLTLLEQYF.

The sample holds one count of this clonotype. This sequence joins TRBV20-1 and TRBJ2-1, with TRBD2 as a possible D gene (7 bases). CDR3 length: 16 residues. V gave up 0 bases and J gave up 5 bases, with 17 bases separating them. Germline loops: CDR1 DFQATT, CDR2 SNEGSKA (reference sequence). The CDR3 DNA is TGCAGTGCTAGAGATAGGAGGGGGGGCGTCGACAATGAGCAGTTCTTC. Its translation is CSARDRRGGVDNEQFF.

This sequence joins TRBV5-1 and TRBJ1-1; no clear D gene. Germline CDR1 SGHRS, CDR2 YFSETQ. The CDR3 has 17 residues. With 1 base removed from V and 4 bases from J, the gap between germline ends came to 20 bases. The CDR3 nucleotides are TGCGCCAGCAGCTTGTACCCCCCAGGCGGGGTGGGCACTGAAGCTTTCTTT. This gives the protein CASSLYPPGGVGTEAFF.

V and J are TRBV12-3 or TRBV12-4 and TRBJ2-7; 7 nucleotides align to TRBD1. The J segment lost 0 bases and the V segment lost 2 bases, leaving 4 bases of the junction unmatched. This CDR3 has 15 residues. As DNA, the CDR3 is TGTGCCAGCAGTTTAATGACAGGGAACTCCTACGAGCAGTACTTC. This encodes CASSLMTGNSYEQYF.

The chain carries TRBV4-2 and TRBJ1-1, with a possible D match to TRBD1 (5 bases). The CDR3 contains 15 residues. Germline V gene sequence: CDR1 LGHNA, CDR2 YNFKEQ. V lost 3 bases to trimming and J lost 5 bases, with 16 bases between them. The CDR3 here is CASSQNQGGQTEAFF. The CDR3 coding sequence is TGTGCCAGCAGCCAGAATCAGGGAGGGCAAACTGAAGCTTTCTTT.